The 23 T cell receptor beta chains below all came from one sample that was sequenced in a study of blood T cell repertoires in COVID-19. Data came from immunoSEQ multiplex PCR; TCRdb stores just in-frame clones and leaves some out. This table has about 190,000 clones, approximately 79% appearing once. Sequences were obtained from PBMCs or T cells enriched from blood (not recorded which). These receptors were obtained from a woman in her fifties or sixties with acute COVID-19.

This chain connects TRBV19 to TRBJ1-5; D is uncertain. Germline CDR1 reads LNHDA; CDR2 reads SQIVND (reference sequence). V was pared by 0 bases and J by 5 bases, with 20 bases between. The CDR3 spans 18 residues. In DNA form, the CDR3 reads TGTGCCAGTAGTATAGATCCGGGGTGGGAACGGGAACATCAGCCCCAGCATTTT. Encoded protein: CASSIDPGWEREHQPQHF.

J is TRBJ1-6 and V is TRBV7-2, with a possible D match to TRBD1 (5 bases). Trimming shortened V by 3 bases and J by 1 base, and 10 bases separated the two germline ends. The germline CDR1 and CDR2 sequences are SGHTA and FQGNSA. CDR3 length: 16 residues. CDR3 amino acids: CASSFKGFSYNSPLHF. Written as DNA, the CDR3 is TGTGCCAGCAGCTTTAAGGGGTTTTCCTATAATTCACCCCTCCACTTT.

The genes are TRBV9 and TRBJ2-7; 7 bases map to TRBD1. Germline CDR1 reads SGDLS; CDR2 reads YYNGEE. The length of the CDR3 is 15 residues. Losses at the gene ends were 0 bases for V and 1 base for J; bases not matched to a gene: 4. Here the CDR3 reads CASSVGTGSSYEQYF. CDR3 coding DNA: TGTGCCAGCAGCGTAGGGACAGGATCATCCTACGAGCAGTACTTC.

The gene calls are TRBV11-2 and TRBJ1-3; no clear D. There are 13 residues in the CDR3. Germline CDR1 SGHAT, CDR2 FQNNGV. V shed 5 bases and J shed 4 bases, with 9 bases lying between them. The CDR3 protein is CASSQSTGNTIYF. For the CDR3, the DNA is TGTGCCAGCAGCCAGTCGACAGGAAACACCATATATTTT. Using reference TRBV11-2 and TRBJ1-3 for the parts outside the CDR3, the full variable domain is EAGVAQSPRYKIIEKRQSVAFWCNPISGHATLYWYQQILGQGPKLLIQFQNNGVVDDSQLPKDRFSAERLKGVDSTLKIQPAKLEDSAVYLCASSQSTGNTIYFGEGSWLTVV.

The chain has TRBV18 and TRBJ1-2, with 8 bases identical to TRBD1. CDR3 length equals 15 residues. With V trimmed by 8 bases and J by 4 bases, 12 bases remained unmatched. Germline V lookup: CDR1 KGHSH, CDR2 LQKENI. CDR3 loop: CASAPGQGLVYGYTF. The CDR3 DNA follows: TGTGCCAGCGCGCCCGGACAGGGTCTGGTCTATGGCTACACCTTC. The variable domain in full, completed from reference TRBV18 and TRBJ1-2, reads NAGVMQNPRHLVRRRGQEARLRCSPMKGHSHVYWYRQLPEEGLKFMVYLQKENIIDESGMPKERFSAEFPKEGPSILRIQQVVRGDSAAYFCASAPGQGLVYGYTFGSGTRLTVV.

The chain links TRBV30 to TRBJ1-3; possible D gene TRBD1, 5 bases. Looked up from germline, CDR1 is GTSNPN and CDR2 is SVGIG (reference sequence). Trimming took 2 bases from V and 4 from J, leaving 15 bases between them. The CDR3 contains 15 residues. In nucleotides, the CDR3 is TGTGCCTGGAGTCTTCTAGGAGGGGACGGAAACACCATATATTTT. It yields the protein CAWSLLGGDGNTIYF. Full variable domain (rest looked up from reference TRBV30 and TRBJ1-3): SQTIHQWPATLVQPVGSPLSLECTVEGTSNPNLYWYRQAAGRGLQLLFYSVGIGQISSEVPQNLSASRPQDRQFILSSKKLLLSDSGFYLCAWSLLGGDGNTIYFGEGSWLTVV.

This clone was counted between two and nine times. V and J are TRBV19 and TRBJ1-2; D is ambiguous. Between the trimmed V and J ends, which lost 3 bases and 7 bases, there was a span of 9 bases. Germline V CDR1 and CDR2: LNHDA, SQIVND (reference sequence). This CDR3 has 12 residues. The CDR3, as DNA: TGTGCCAGTAGTATTACCGGGAGTGGCTACACCTTC. It encodes CASSITGSGYTF.

The rearrangement links TRBV15 to TRBJ2-5, with TRBD1 identical over 8 bases. V dropped 0 bases and J dropped 5; count of bases not matched to a gene: 14. This CDR3 has 18 residues. Germline-derived CDR1 and CDR2 are LNHNV and YYDKDF (reference sequence). The CDR3 region is CATSRDRQGAFRRETQYF. CDR3 coding DNA: TGTGCCACCAGCAGAGATCGGCAGGGGGCTTTTCGTCGGGAGACCCAGTACTTC.

V gene TRBV11-3 combines with J gene TRBJ2-1, with 10 bases aligning to TRBD2. V dropped 3 bases and J dropped 8; count of bases not matched to a gene: 7. The CDR3 contains 15 residues. In germline, CDR1 is SGHNT, CDR2 YENEEA. The CDR3 reads CASSFVAGGGDEQFF. CDR3 in DNA: TGTGCCAGCAGCTTCGTAGCGGGGGGCGGGGATGAGCAGTTCTTC.

The chain combines TRBV11-2 with TRBJ1-2; tentatively, D is TRBD1 (6 bases). Trimming pared 7 bases from V and 8 bases from J, leaving 26 bases between. Germline-derived CDR1 and CDR2 are SGHAT and FQNNGV. The CDR3 spans 16 residues. The CDR3 loop reads CASIPQGPGAQGGYTF. The CDR3 DNA reads TGTGCCAGCATCCCCCAAGGACCAGGGGCACAAGGGGGCTACACCTTC.

The J gene is TRBJ1-3, the V gene TRBV25-1, with 8 bases matching TRBD1. The CDR3 extends over 17 amino acids. The germline V gene encodes CDR1 MGHDK and CDR2 SYGVNS. J was trimmed by 4 bases and V by 1 base; bases with no gene match: 9. CDR3 protein: CASSESGRGLSGNTIYF. CDR3 nucleotides: TGTGCCAGCAGTGAATCGGGCAGGGGGCTTTCAGGAAACACCATATATTTT.

The rearrangement joins TRBV29-1 to TRBJ2-5; 7 bases map to TRBD2. The V and J ends lost 3 bases and 4 bases, in that order; junction bases with no gene match: 5. Looked up from germline, CDR1 is SQVTM and CDR2 is ANQGSEA. The CDR3 has 13 residues. The CDR3, as DNA: TGCAGCGTTGACGGGGGGTCGGGAGAGACCCAGTACTTC. Its protein product is CSVDGGSGETQYF. Full variable domain (missing parts from reference TRBV29-1 and TRBJ2-5): SAVISQKPSRDICQRGTSLTIQCQVDSQVTMMFWYRQQPGQSLTLIATANQGSEATYESGFVIDKFPISRPNLTFSTLTVSNMSPEDSSIYLCSVDGGSGETQYFGPGTRLLVL.

This chain uses TRBV28 with TRBJ2-3; perhaps TRBD1 as D (5 bases). This CDR3 is built from 18 residues. CDR1 is MDHEN and CDR2 is SYDVKM in the germline V gene. Trimming left V 6 bases short and J 0 bases short, with 22 bases between. The CDR3 loop is CASSPGSWQQGSTDTQYF. CDR3 sequence (DNA): TGTGCCAGCAGCCCTGGGTCTTGGCAGCAGGGTAGCACAGATACGCAGTATTTT.

This sequence joins TRBV11-2 and TRBJ1-5, with TRBD1 identical over 9 bases. The CDR3 has 14 residues. Germline trimming cut 5 bases from V and 5 bases from J; bases unmatched to any gene: 4. Germline lookup yields CDR1 SGHAT and CDR2 FQNNGV. As DNA, the CDR3 is TGTGCCAGCAGCCAAGGGACAGGGTATCAGCCCCAGCATTTT. Translating it yields CASSQGTGYQPQHF.

V usage is TRBV20-1 and J usage is TRBJ1-1; no clear D. This CDR3 region has 13 residues. CDR1 is DFQATT, CDR2 SNEGSKA, per germline (reference sequence). With 3 bases removed from V and 3 bases from J, the gap between germline ends came to 11 bases. The CDR3 coding sequence is TGCAGTGCTAGTGACGGCGGGTACACTGAAGCTTTCTTT. Amino acid sequence: CSASDGGYTEAFF.

This clone showed up just once. This rearrangement joins TRBV5-8 to TRBJ1-1, with D possibly TRBD1 on 5 matching bases. Germline V gene data show CDR1 as SGHTS and CDR2 as YDEGEE. Trimming cost V 1 base and J 0 bases, with 7 bases left between them. The CDR3 spans 14 residues. The CDR3 region is CASSLMTVNTEAFF. The DNA of the CDR3 is TGTGCCAGCAGCTTGATGACAGTGAACACTGAAGCTTTCTTT.

The chain combines TRBV5-6 with TRBJ2-1; TRBD1 might be the D (6 bases). CDR1 SGHDT and CDR2 YYEEEE come from the germline V gene. V gave up 3 bases and J gave up 7 bases, with 20 bases separating them. The CDR3 extends over 16 amino acids. The CDR3 here is CASSSTLYRVSNEQFF. For the CDR3, the DNA is TGTGCCAGCAGCTCGACTCTCTACAGGGTTAGTAATGAGCAGTTCTTC. Based on the CDR3 plus reference TRBV5-6 and TRBJ2-1, the full variable domain is DAGVTQSPTHLIKTRGQQVTLRCSPKSGHDTVSWYQQALGQGPQFIFQYYEEEERQRGNFPDRFSGHQFPNYSSELNVNALLLGDSALYLCASSSTLYRVSNEQFFGPGTRLTVL.

The rearrangement joins TRBV4-3 to TRBJ2-1; 7 bases agree with TRBD2. The CDR3 sequence is 17 residues long. V was clipped by 1 base and J by 4 bases; unmatched bases: 10. Germline V lookup: CDR1 LGHNA, CDR2 YSLEER. CDR3 residues: CASSQAPNSGVYNEQFF. In DNA form, the CDR3 reads TGCGCCAGCAGCCAAGCCCCTAACAGCGGGGTTTACAATGAGCAGTTCTTC.

The CDR3 sequence is CASSLESGNQPQHF. The CDR3 region has the DNA TGCGCCAGCAGCTTGGAATCAGGCAATCAGCCCCAGCATTTT. The chain combines TRBV5-1 with TRBJ1-5, with no clear D. Per germline, CDR1 SGHRS and CDR2 YFSETQ. The germline V and J ends were trimmed by 0 bases and 2 bases, with 6 bases remaining between them. The CDR3 runs to 14 residues.

The rearrangement joins TRBV4-3 to TRBJ1-5; a possible D gene is TRBD1 (6 bases). Trimming stripped 0 bases from V and 9 bases from J, with 12 bases between. The germline CDR1 and CDR2 sequences are LGHNA and YSLEER. This CDR3 comprises 14 residues. CDR3 coding DNA: TGCGCCAGCAGCCAAGATCCAGGGGTAGGGCCCCAGCATTTT. This translates into CASSQDPGVGPQHF.

V and J are TRBV28 and TRBJ1-5; no clear D gene. The CDR3 sequence is 16 residues long. V lost 4 bases and J lost 2, with 15 bases in between. CDR1 and CDR2 from the germline V gene are MDHEN and SYDVKM. The CDR3 sequence is CASSSRGYRGNQPQHF. The CDR3 nucleotides read TGTGCCAGCAGTTCCCGGGGATATCGTGGCAATCAGCCCCAGCATTTT.

This chain's CDR3 is CASSQDTSEYNEQFF. CDR3 DNA: TGCGCCAGCAGCCAAGATACTAGCGAGTACAATGAGCAGTTCTTC. The chain combines TRBV4-3 with TRBJ2-1; 7 nucleotides line up with TRBD2. With V trimmed by 0 bases and J by 4 bases, 3 bases remained unmatched. CDR3 length: 15 residues. The germline V gene has CDR1 LGHNA and CDR2 YSLEER.

The rearrangement uses TRBV28 and TRBJ1-6; possible D gene TRBD1, 6 bases. Germline CDR1 is MDHEN and CDR2 is SYDVKM. The CDR3 sequence is 16 residues long. V was clipped by 6 bases and J by 10 bases, with 22 bases between them. CDR3 DNA: TGTGCCAGCAGCCCTGGGGGGGGCTTCTTGCGCTCACCCCTCCACTTT. It translates to CASSPGGGFLRSPLHF.